What follows are 32 T cell receptor beta chains derived from one specimen sequenced in a study of blood T cell repertoires in COVID-19. This table comes from immunoSEQ multiplex PCR, and its TCRdb copy is limited to in-frame clones, with some not included. The sample contains roughly 130,000 clones, 70% to 85% of which appear only once. Specimen: peripheral blood. These receptor sequences come from a woman in her sixties with acute or convalescent COVID-19.

The chain is built from TRBV6-5 and TRBJ2-1, with 11 bases aligning to TRBD2. Trimming took 4 bases from V and 6 from J; bases not matched to a gene: 2. Germline lookup yields CDR1 MNHEY and CDR2 SVGAGI. The length of the CDR3 is 14 residues. CDR3 sequence reads: CASSFSGGGNEQFF. The DNA for the CDR3 is TGTGCCAGCAGTTTTAGCGGGGGGGGCAATGAGCAGTTCTTC.

This clone showed up just once. The chain recombines TRBV2 with TRBJ2-5; 10 bases align to TRBD2. Germline V CDR1 and CDR2: SNHLY, FYNNEI. This CDR3 is built from 15 residues. V was clipped by 3 bases and J by 9 bases; unmatched bases: 10. CDR3: CASSDRTSGVIAQYF. Here the CDR3 DNA reads TGTGCCAGCAGTGACCGGACTAGCGGCGTCATCGCCCAGTACTTC.

This clone was detected only once. The chain employs TRBV7-9 and TRBJ1-2; a possible D gene is TRBD1 (5 bases). The V and J ends lost 1 base and 7 bases respectively, with 28 bases between them. CDR3 size: 19 residues. CDR1 and CDR2 from the germline V gene are SEHNR and FQNEAQ (reference sequence). CDR3 in amino acids: CASSLVLAIGRVGHGGYTF. CDR3 coding DNA: TGTGCCAGCAGCTTAGTCTTGGCGATCGGCAGGGTGGGGCACGGTGGCTACACCTTC.

The V gene is TRBV5-3, the J gene TRBJ2-3, with TRBD2 matching over 13 bases. TRBV5-3 is an ORF, and what it does is uncertain. J was trimmed by 4 bases and V by 4 bases; bases with no gene match: 6. The CDR3 is made up of 16 amino acids. This chain's CDR3 is CARSPRTSGGPDTQYF. As DNA, the CDR3 is TGTGCCAGAAGCCCGAGGACTAGCGGGGGACCAGATACGCAGTATTTT.

On this clone itself: Other nucleotide sequences from this sample produce the same CDR3. The chain joins TRBV24-1 to TRBJ1-2; D call uncertain. This CDR3 contains 12 residues. Trimming took 2 bases from V and 2 from J, leaving 2 bases between them. Germline CDR1 reads KGHDR; CDR2 reads SFDVKD. The CDR3 here is CATSDSNYGYTF. The CDR3, as DNA: TGTGCCACCAGTGATTCAAACTATGGCTACACCTTC.

The J gene is TRBJ1-4, the V gene TRBV6-5; no definite D call. The CDR3 is made up of 14 amino acids. Germline CDR1 MNHEY, CDR2 SVGAGI. Trimming pared 3 bases from V and 7 bases from J, leaving 12 bases between. Written as DNA, the CDR3 is TGTGCCAGCAGTTATTTCGGAGGTAGTGAAAAACTGTTTTTT. This translates into CASSYFGGSEKLFF.

The genes are TRBV7-8 and TRBJ2-2, with D maybe TRBD1 (7 bases). Germline values: CDR1 SGHVS, CDR2 FQNEAQ. V lost 5 bases and J lost 10, with 23 bases in between. This CDR3 spans 16 amino acids. The CDR3 region is CASSKLGGGTALELFF. In DNA form, the CDR3 reads TGTGCCAGCAGCAAATTGGGGGGCGGGACAGCCTTGGAGCTGTTTTTT.

This chain uses TRBV24-1 with TRBJ2-3, with 9 bases fitting TRBD2. The CDR3 covers 15 residues. CDR1 and CDR2 from the germline V gene are KGHDR and SFDVKD. V gave up 3 bases and J gave up 4 bases; unmatched junction bases: 4. Here the CDR3 reads CATSDRRGGPDTQYF. CDR3 DNA: TGTGCCACCAGTGATAGGCGGGGGGGGCCAGATACGCAGTATTTT.

The chain employs TRBV6-5 and TRBJ1-6, with D maybe TRBD1 (5 bases). The CDR3 is made up of 15 amino acids. Germline-derived CDR1 and CDR2 are MNHEY and SVGAGI. Between the trimmed V and J ends, which lost 5 bases and 6 bases, there was a span of 14 bases. The CDR3 protein is CASSQRGGFNSPLHF. CDR3 coding DNA: TGTGCCAGCAGTCAGCGGGGGGGATTTAATTCACCCCTCCACTTT.

In its sample, this clone was seen a few times. The rearrangement joins TRBV3-1 (or the pseudogene TRBV3-2) to TRBJ1-2, with D maybe TRBD1 (5 bases). The CDR3 has 15 residues. Germline-derived CDR1 and CDR2 are LGHDT and YNNKEL (reference sequence). Deletions cut 1 base from V and 3 bases from J, with 12 bases between. The CDR3 here is CASSQGSGLHYGYTF. DNA for the CDR3: TGTGCCAGCAGCCAAGGGTCGGGACTACACTATGGCTACACCTTC.

The V gene is TRBV5-1, the J gene TRBJ1-5, with D tentatively TRBD1 (5 bases). CDR1 and CDR2 from the germline V gene are SGHRS and YFSETQ. The germline V and J ends were trimmed by 4 bases and 3 bases, with 14 bases remaining between them. The CDR3 runs 15 residues. The CDR3 protein is CASSLMTGDNQPQHF. The CDR3 coding sequence is TGCGCCAGCAGCCTAATGACGGGGGACAATCAGCCCCAGCATTTT. Full variable domain (missing parts from reference TRBV5-1 and TRBJ1-5): KAGVTQTPRYLIKTRGQQVTLSCSPISGHRSVSWYQQTPGQGLQFLFEYFSETQRNKGNFPGRFSGRQFSNSRSEMNVSTLELGDSALYLCASSLMTGDNQPQHFGDGTRLSIL.

The chain links TRBV9 to TRBJ2-1; the D is unclear. Germline V gene sequence: CDR1 SGDLS, CDR2 YYNGEE. The germline V and J ends were trimmed by 4 bases and 7 bases, with 12 bases remaining between them. The CDR3 consists of 13 residues. The CDR3 protein is CASSFQAGNEQFF. CDR3 DNA sequence: TGTGCCAGCAGCTTTCAAGCAGGTAATGAGCAGTTCTTC.

The genes are TRBV24-1 and TRBJ2-3; D might be TRBD2 (7 bases). Germline V gives CDR1 KGHDR, CDR2 SFDVKD. This CDR3 is 17 amino acids long. V was cut by 3 bases and J by 4 bases, with 19 bases left in between. The CDR3, as DNA: TGTGCCACCAGTGATGGTGGGGTGGGGGGGCCATCAGATACGCAGTATTTT. This translates into CATSDGGVGGPSDTQYF.

This chain connects TRBV5-1 to TRBJ1-1, with D possibly TRBD1 on 5 matching bases. CDR1 SGHRS and CDR2 YFSETQ come from the germline V gene. This CDR3 comprises 15 residues. Trimming shortened V by 4 bases and J by 10 bases, and 23 bases separated the two germline ends. The CDR3 loop is CASSPTGGSMATAFF. The CDR3 bases are TGCGCCAGCAGCCCGACTGGGGGGTCGATGGCAACAGCTTTCTTT.

V gene TRBV3-1 (or the pseudogene TRBV3-2) combines with J gene TRBJ1-1, with unresolved D. From germline, CDR1 is LGHDT and CDR2 YNNKEL (reference sequence). V lost 3 bases to trimming and J lost 0 bases, with 5 bases between them. The CDR3 loop spans 13 amino acids. CDR3 loop: CASSHVLNTEAFF. Written as DNA, the CDR3 is TGTGCCAGCAGCCACGTCCTGAACACTGAAGCTTTCTTT.

The chain recombines TRBV5-6 with TRBJ1-4; 9 positions agree with TRBD1. Trimming took 4 bases from V and 7 from J; bases not matched to a gene: 5. Germline V gene lookup returns CDR1 SGHDT and CDR2 YYEEEE. This CDR3 region has 14 residues. The DNA of the CDR3 is TGTGCCAGCAGCAAGGGGGACAGGGCTGAAAAACTGTTTTTT. This sequence encodes CASSKGDRAEKLFF.

The table lists this clone with a count of one. This chain joins TRBV6-6 and TRBJ1-5, with 12 bases lining up with TRBD1. Germline V gene data show CDR1 as MNHNY and CDR2 as SVGAGI (reference sequence). The CDR3 totals 15 residues. With V trimmed by 6 bases and J by 7 bases, 7 bases remained unmatched. The CDR3 protein is CASSRDRGQRQPQHF. The CDR3 DNA follows: TGTGCCAGCAGCCGGGACAGGGGGCAACGACAGCCCCAGCATTTT.

The chain carries TRBV19 and TRBJ1-5; D ambiguous. CDR3 length: 12 residues. V was clipped by 6 bases and J by 7 bases, with 10 bases between them. Per germline, CDR1 LNHDA and CDR2 SQIVND (reference sequence). This chain's CDR3 is CASSYPRQPQHF. The CDR3 coding sequence is TGTGCCAGTAGCTACCCACGGCAGCCCCAGCATTTT.

The CDR3 region is CASSLTTGNTIYF. The CDR3 DNA reads as TGCGCCAGCAGTCTAACTACCGGAAACACCATATATTTT. This chain connects TRBV5-1 to TRBJ1-3; D is undetermined. The CDR3 spans 13 residues. CDR1 SGHRS and CDR2 YFSETQ come from the germline V gene. V shed 5 bases and J shed 4 bases, with 10 bases lying between them.

The chain recombines TRBV2 with TRBJ1-4, with TRBD1 identical over 8 bases. The length of the CDR3 is 14 residues. Unmatched junction bases numbered 7, after V lost 6 bases and J lost 7 bases. CDR1 is SNHLY and CDR2 is FYNNEI in the germline V gene. This CDR3 reads CASSADRGTEKLFF. CDR3 sequence (DNA): TGTGCCAGCAGCGCCGACAGGGGCACTGAAAAACTGTTTTTT.

The chain is built from TRBV3-1 (or the pseudogene TRBV3-2) and TRBJ1-2; maybe TRBD1 (6 bases). This CDR3 region has 13 residues. Germline CDR1 is LGHDT and CDR2 is YNNKEL (reference sequence). Trimming stripped 2 bases from V and 6 bases from J, with 10 bases between. The CDR3 DNA reads TGTGCCAGCAGCCAAATACAGGGTAATGGCTACACCTTC. This translates into CASSQIQGNGYTF.

The chain carries TRBV2 and TRBJ1-2; 7 bases fit TRBD1. The CDR3 runs 11 residues. V shed 9 bases and J 2 bases; nucleotides not matched to a gene: 0. CDR1 is SNHLY, CDR2 FYNNEI, per germline. Here the CDR3 reads CARGGNYGYTF. In DNA form, the CDR3 reads TGTGCCAGAGGGGGCAACTATGGCTACACCTTC.

V is TRBV2 and J is TRBJ1-4; D may be TRBD1 (5 bases). The CDR3 has 15 residues. Germline loops: CDR1 SNHLY, CDR2 FYNNEI. V shed 1 base and J shed 4 bases, with 10 bases lying between them. CDR3 protein: CASSEGQNFNEKLFF. The CDR3 DNA sequence: TGTGCCAGCAGTGAAGGACAGAATTTTAATGAAAAACTGTTTTTT.

The chain employs TRBV21-1 and TRBJ2-7; the table's D call TRBD1 went unverified against the DNA. TRBV21-1 is described as a pseudogene. This CDR3 is built from 16 residues. The CDR3 here is CASSNGYRGLSHEQYF. The CDR3 DNA reads TGTGCCAGCAGCAATGGTTATAGGGGCCTCTCCCACGAGCAGTACTTC.

The CDR3 loop is CASSIYSGRGAYGYTF. As DNA, the CDR3 is TGTGCCAGTAGTATTTATTCGGGTCGAGGAGCTTATGGCTACACCTTC. The V gene is TRBV19, the J gene TRBJ1-2; D gene uncertain. This CDR3 is 16 amino acids long. Trimming left V 3 bases short and J 5 bases short, with 19 bases between. Germline values: CDR1 LNHDA, CDR2 SQIVND (reference sequence).

The chain has TRBV11-2 and TRBJ1-5; D is uncertain. The CDR3 is made up of 13 amino acids. V dropped 1 base and J dropped 4 bases, with 5 bases sitting between them. CDR1 is SGHAT, CDR2 FQNNGV, per germline. CDR3 region: CASSLGPNQPQHF. The CDR3 nucleotides are TGTGCCAGCAGCTTAGGGCCGAATCAGCCCCAGCATTTT.

The V gene is TRBV6-5, the J gene TRBJ1-4; no definite D call. CDR3 length: 15 residues. The V gene lost 0 bases and the J gene lost 8 bases, with 13 bases spanning the gap. The germline V gene encodes CDR1 MNHEY and CDR2 SVGAGI. CDR3 sequence: CASSYSGRLTEKLFF. The DNA for the CDR3 is TGTGCCAGCAGTTACTCGGGGAGACTAACGGAAAAACTGTTTTTT.

V and J are TRBV30 and TRBJ1-1, with a possible D match to TRBD1 (5 bases). This CDR3 is 13 amino acids long. The V gene's germline CDR1 is GTSNPN and CDR2 SVGIG (reference sequence). V was cut by 2 bases and J by 9 bases, with 16 bases left in between. As DNA, the CDR3 is TGTGCCTGGAGTCCTGGACAATATACGAAAGCTTTCTTT. This encodes CAWSPGQYTKAFF.

The rearrangement links TRBV4-1 to TRBJ1-3; perhaps TRBD1 as D (6 bases). Trimming shortened V by 3 bases and J by 0 bases, and 15 bases separated the two germline ends. CDR1 MGHRA and CDR2 YSYEKL come from the germline V gene. CDR3 length equals 17 residues. The CDR3 loop reads CASSHSTTGSSGNTIYF. The CDR3 DNA is TGCGCCAGCAGCCACAGTACTACAGGGAGCTCTGGAAACACCATATATTTT.

This clone was recorded once. This chain connects TRBV4-2 to TRBJ2-5; 7 bases match TRBD2. The V gene end was trimmed by 1 base and the J gene end by 6 bases; junction bases not matched to a gene: 11. The CDR3 has 16 amino acids. Germline lookup yields CDR1 LGHNA and CDR2 YNFKEQ. This CDR3 is CASSQGSGSGGKTQYF. Written as DNA, the CDR3 is TGTGCCAGCAGCCAAGGGTCGGGGTCGGGGGGAAAGACCCAGTACTTC.

The chain has TRBV19 and TRBJ2-7; the D gene is possibly TRBD1 (5 bases). The CDR3 spans 13 residues. From germline, CDR1 is LNHDA and CDR2 SQIVND (reference sequence). Trimming cost V 3 bases and J 6 bases, with 12 bases left between them. The CDR3 is CASSIGRASEQYF. CDR3 coding DNA: TGTGCCAGTAGTATTGGCAGGGCCTCCGAGCAGTACTTC.

This clone was counted a single time. The V gene is TRBV21-1, the J gene TRBJ2-7; no check of the table's D call, TRBD1, against the DNA was made. TRBV21-1 is a listed pseudogene. This CDR3 spans 14 amino acids. The CDR3 sequence is CASSKEYRPYEQYF. CDR3 coding DNA: TGTGCCAGCAGCAAAGAATACAGACCCTACGAGCAGTACTTC.